This T cell receptor beta chain came from a study of CD8+ T cells in alopecia areata. This CDR3 has 14 residues. With 5 bases removed from V and 0 bases from J, the gap between germline ends came to 8 bases. Germline values: CDR1 SGHTA, CDR2 FQGNSA. TCR sequencing used cDNA made by reverse transcription of extracted RNA. Profiled with immunoSEQ multiplex PCR; TCRdb holds only in-frame clones, not every one. Here the sample spans 150,000 to 200,000 clones, 40% to 55% being singletons. Treatment noted: oral pan-JAK inhibitor, 5-10 mg twice daily. There are a few counts of this clone. Source: CD8+ T cells sorted from blood, taken at approximately week 52, from a patient treated with tofacitinib. This chain joins TRBV7-2 and TRBJ1-5, with D tentatively TRBD1 (6 bases). This sequence originates from a human donor with alopecia areata. The CDR3 region has the DNA TGTGCCAGCAGCACCAGGGGTAGCAATCAGCCCCAGCATTTT. The encoded protein is CASSTRGSNQPQHF. The whole variable domain, filled in from reference TRBV7-2 and TRBJ1-5, reads GAGVSQSPSNKVTEKGKDVELRCDPISGHTALYWYRQSLGQGLEFLIYFQGNSAPDKSGLPSDRFSAERTGGSVSTLTIQRTQQEDSAVYLCASSTRGSNQPQHFGDGTRLSIL.